This T cell receptor (beta chain) was sequenced for a study of post-analysis software for immune sequencing data (dated by TCRdb to the mid-2010s). Regarding the study in general: The recorded disease courses included relapsing-remitting, secondary progressive and progressive-relapsing multiple sclerosis, and some patients had no subtype annotation. The patient repertoires were compared against approximately ten previously published healthy control repertoires obtained from donors aged roughly 6 to 26 years. A subset of samples was prepared in parallel using single-end sample barcoding, then pooled and co-amplified after Illumina adapter ligation.

According to the germline V gene (reference sequence), CDR1 reads DFQATT and CDR2 reads SNEGSKA. Trimming removed 0 bases from V and 4 bases from J; the gene matches leave 6 bases unexplained. The cysteine opens and the phenylalanine closes a CDR3 of 17 amino acids. Here the CDR3 DNA is all that survives: 51 bases in frame from base 1. To note about this clonotype: Its antigen remains unidentified. Base qualities were left out, and no much larger clone turns up one base away.

To demonstrate the VDJtools post-analysis software, the study profiled TCR beta repertoires from the peripheral blood of 13 young patients with multiple sclerosis. The patients with multiple sclerosis were children and adolescents between about 6 and 17 years of age. Library creation used PCR. The instrument was an Illumina HiSeq 2500. Unique molecular identifiers were incorporated into TCR beta cDNA libraries to reduce PCR and sequencing biases. Some 500,000 cDNA molecules were obtained for every 1 to 10 million input T cells, so each molecule roughly corresponded to one T cell. The patient libraries were prepared and sequenced using the same protocol as the earlier healthy control dataset. Samples belonging to the same batch were prepared together, multiplexed and sequenced on a shared HiSeq lane. As for the original processing: Raw barcoded reads were processed with MIGEC, discarding single-read molecular identifier groups before consensus assembly and CDR3 extraction. VDJtools was used for post-analysis of the clonotype tables, with diversity normalized by down-sampling every dataset to the smallest sample size. In repertoire overlap clustering, CDR3 amino acid sequences, but not nucleotide sequences, were matched to correct batch-related cross-sample contamination. Clones were called with MiXCR by TCRdb after fastp trimmed the public reads at Q25, and only in-frame beta chains were retained. Each entry merges the rows of one CDR3 protein and shows their most common DNA and genes. Clone size and V and J calls follow TCRdb, not the original study. Within this sample are more than 500,000 distinct CDR3 sequences, with about a third of them counted one time only. The ten largest clones capture 4.5% to 7.5% of the sample.

What the study reported, not specific to this receptor: When samples were clustered directly using the F measure, samples prepared in the same batch co-clustered strongly, which prompted a batch-effect correction. The control group was slightly older than the multiple sclerosis patient group. Normalized Chao1 diversity was significantly lower in multiple sclerosis patients than controls, suggesting substantial peripheral T-cell clonal expansion. Roughly 5 TRBV segments, including TRBV5-6, TRBV5-1 and TRBV20-1, were significantly more frequent in patients than controls.

This receptor was taken from a girl under 18 with multiple sclerosis. The specimen was blood. The sequence links TRBV20-1 to TRBJ2-2; 12 bases in between match TRBD2. The DNA is as follows: TGCAGTGCTAGAGATCCTAGCGGGGGGGCAAGCACCGGGGAGCTGTTTTTT. Its coded protein is CSARDPSGGASTGELFF.